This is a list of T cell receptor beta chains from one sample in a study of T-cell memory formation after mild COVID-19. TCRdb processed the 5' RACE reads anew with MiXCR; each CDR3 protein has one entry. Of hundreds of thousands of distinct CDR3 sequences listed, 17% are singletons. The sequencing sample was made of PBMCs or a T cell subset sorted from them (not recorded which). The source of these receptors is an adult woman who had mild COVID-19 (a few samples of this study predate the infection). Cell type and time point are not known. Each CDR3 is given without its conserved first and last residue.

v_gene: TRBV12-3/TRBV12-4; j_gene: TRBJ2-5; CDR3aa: ASSFGFGTQY
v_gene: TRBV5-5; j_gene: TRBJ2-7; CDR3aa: ASTEADSTYEQY
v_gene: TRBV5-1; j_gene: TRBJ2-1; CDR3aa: ASSLELAGAKEQF
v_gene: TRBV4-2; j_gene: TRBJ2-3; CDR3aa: ASSQVMQILLAGETDTQY
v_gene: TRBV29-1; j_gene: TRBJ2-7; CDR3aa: SVVGGQQSPYEQY
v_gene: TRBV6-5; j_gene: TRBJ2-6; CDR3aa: ASSYVGPGANVLT
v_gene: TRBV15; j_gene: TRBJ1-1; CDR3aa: ATSTYRDFTEAF
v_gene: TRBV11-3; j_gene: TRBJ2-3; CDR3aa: ASSSHRAGGTDTQY
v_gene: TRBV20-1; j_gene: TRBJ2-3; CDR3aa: SARGQPSTDTQY
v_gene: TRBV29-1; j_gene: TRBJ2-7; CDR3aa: SVVRTGGYEQY
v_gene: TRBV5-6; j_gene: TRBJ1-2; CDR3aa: ASSGRTGWGAGYT
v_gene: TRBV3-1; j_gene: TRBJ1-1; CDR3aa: ASSRAGRGMNTEAF
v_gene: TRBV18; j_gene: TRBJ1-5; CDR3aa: ASSPTGIRNQPQH
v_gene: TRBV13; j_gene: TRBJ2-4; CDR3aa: ASSSTLAKNIQY
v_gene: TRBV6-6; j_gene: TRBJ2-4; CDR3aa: ASSYVSEILAKNIQY
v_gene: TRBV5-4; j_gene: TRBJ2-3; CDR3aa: ASSLVQRGSDTQY
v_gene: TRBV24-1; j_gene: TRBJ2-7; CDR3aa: ATSSRSALEQY
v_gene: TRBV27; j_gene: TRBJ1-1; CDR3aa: ASSFRGGYTEAF
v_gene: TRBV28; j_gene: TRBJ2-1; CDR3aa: ASSPRGRGSNEQF
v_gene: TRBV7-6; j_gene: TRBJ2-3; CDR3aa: ASSLPGTSADTQY
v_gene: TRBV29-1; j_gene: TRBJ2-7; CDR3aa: SVTAEISYEQY
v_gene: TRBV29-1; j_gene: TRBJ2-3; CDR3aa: SVAGGVTDTQY
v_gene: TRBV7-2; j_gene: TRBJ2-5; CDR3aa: ASSFYWTVQETQY
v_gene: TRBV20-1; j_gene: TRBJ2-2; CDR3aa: SARDMRQGGTGELF
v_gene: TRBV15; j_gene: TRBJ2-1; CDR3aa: ATSMGTGRFHEQF
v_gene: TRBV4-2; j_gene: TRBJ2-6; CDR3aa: ASSHWDGSGANVLT
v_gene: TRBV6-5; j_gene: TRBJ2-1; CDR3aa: ASKRGTSGSPEQF
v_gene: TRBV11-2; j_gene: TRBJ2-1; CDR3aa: ASSFEPRNEQF
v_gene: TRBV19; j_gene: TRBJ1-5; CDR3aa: ASSDPGLSTFGNQPQH
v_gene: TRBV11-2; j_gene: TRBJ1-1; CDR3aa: ASALGGNTEAF
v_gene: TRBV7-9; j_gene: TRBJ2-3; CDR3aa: ASSLSPNVRGAGTDTQY
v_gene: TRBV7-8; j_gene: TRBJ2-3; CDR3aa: ASSLDAGGTDTQY
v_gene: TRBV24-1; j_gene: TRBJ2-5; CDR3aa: ATSDPGRPRPTQY
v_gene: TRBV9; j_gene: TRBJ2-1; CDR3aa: ASSVAAGYNEQF
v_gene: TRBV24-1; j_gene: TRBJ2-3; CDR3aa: ATSDSPGQGARTLTDTQY
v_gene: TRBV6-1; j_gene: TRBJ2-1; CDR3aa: ASREIGTGRRGSGVYNEQF
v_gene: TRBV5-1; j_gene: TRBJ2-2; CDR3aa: ASSLGQVPGELF
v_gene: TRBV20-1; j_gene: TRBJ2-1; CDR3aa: SAAPFDSYNEQF
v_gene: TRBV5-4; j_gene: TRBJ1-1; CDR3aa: ASSSGGQVYKFNSEAF